The 21 T cell receptor beta chains given below trace back to one sample, sequenced in a study of cytomegalovirus exposure and HLA in healthy donors. With 60 Vbeta and 13 Jbeta primers, the PCR was carried out. Method: immunoSEQ multiplex PCR; TCRdb's copy keeps in-frame clones and lacks some. The sample lists 200,000 to 300,000 clones, 84% occurring once. Sequencing input: PBMCs. These receptors all come from a woman in her forties in good health and CMV-seropositive.

The gene calls are TRBV19 and TRBJ2-3; TRBD2 aligns across 11 bases. The CDR3 has 16 residues. With V trimmed by 4 bases and J by 1 base, 4 bases remained unmatched. The germline gives CDR1 LNHDA, CDR2 SQIVND (reference sequence). In DNA form, the CDR3 reads TGTGCCAGTAGTAGTAGCGGGAGGGTTGGCACAGATACGCAGTATTTT. Translated, it gives CASSSSGRVGTDTQYF.

In nucleotides, the CDR3 is TGCGCCAGCAGCCAGGCCCAGGGGGCAAATGAGCAGTTCTTC. This gives the protein CASSQAQGANEQFF. The genes are TRBV5-1 and TRBJ2-1, with 8 bases fitting TRBD1. This CDR3 is 14 amino acids long. Germline CDR1 and CDR2: SGHRS and YFSETQ. With 4 bases clipped from V and 7 bases from J, the junction kept 7 bases outside the gene matches.

The genes are TRBV4-3 and TRBJ2-3; a weak D match, TRBD2 (5 bases). Per germline, CDR1 LGHNA and CDR2 YSLEER. This CDR3 is built from 15 residues. V dropped 0 bases and J dropped 3 bases, with 10 bases sitting between them. CDR3 sequence (DNA): TGCGCCAGCAGCCAAGATTTGACGGGAACAGATACGCAGTATTTT. Residues: CASSQDLTGTDTQYF.

V gene TRBV7-2 combines with J gene TRBJ1-1, with TRBD1 as a possible D gene (5 bases). Trimming left V 1 base short and J 1 base short, with 19 bases between. In germline, CDR1 is SGHTA, CDR2 FQGNSA. The CDR3 spans 18 residues. The CDR3 sequence is CASSLVQIGTASNTEAFF. In DNA, the CDR3 is TGTGCCAGCAGCTTAGTCCAAATCGGGACTGCCTCGAACACTGAAGCTTTCTTT. Supplemented by reference TRBV7-2 and TRBJ1-1, the full variable domain reads GAGVSQSPSNKVTEKGKDVELRCDPISGHTALYWYRQSLGQGLEFLIYFQGNSAPDKSGLPSDRFSAERTGGSVSTLTIQRTQQEDSAVYLCASSLVQIGTASNTEAFFGQGTRLTVV.

The chain employs TRBV27 and TRBJ2-1, with 15 nucleotides matching TRBD2. Germline V gene lookup returns CDR1 MNHEY and CDR2 SMNVEV (reference sequence). This CDR3 contains 18 residues. The J segment lost 10 bases and the V segment lost 3 bases, leaving 13 bases of the junction unmatched. DNA of the CDR3: TGTGCCAGCAGTTTCGGACTAGCGGGAGGGTGGGGCCCGGAGGAGCAGTTCTTC. Residues: CASSFGLAGGWGPEEQFF.

J is TRBJ2-2 and V is TRBV5-1; TRBD2 agrees at 7 bases. The CDR3 contains 14 residues. J gave up 3 bases and V 4 bases, and 3 bases lay outside the gene matches. CDR1 is SGHRS, CDR2 YFSETQ, per germline. CDR3 coding DNA: TGCGCCAGCAGCGGGAGGGTGGACACCGGGGAGCTGTTTTTT. As protein: CASSGRVDTGELFF. Combining the CDR3 with reference TRBV5-1 and TRBJ2-2 gives the whole variable domain KAGVTQTPRYLIKTRGQQVTLSCSPISGHRSVSWYQQTPGQGLQFLFEYFSETQRNKGNFPGRFSGRQFSNSRSEMNVSTLELGDSALYLCASSGRVDTGELFFGEGSRLTVL.

This rearrangement joins TRBV14 to TRBJ2-3; 7 nucleotides align to TRBD1. CDR1 is SGHDN, CDR2 FVKESK, per germline. The CDR3 is 14 amino acids. V dropped 6 bases and J dropped 14; count of bases not matched to a gene: 17. The CDR3 DNA reads TGTGCCAGCAGTCACGCGATCAAAGGGGGCGAGTGGTATTTT. It encodes CASSHAIKGGEWYF. The variable domain in full, with the rest retrieved from reference TRBV14 and TRBJ2-3, is EAGVTQFPSHSVIEKGQTVTLRCDPISGHDNLYWYRRVMGKEIKFLLHFVKESKQDESGMPNNRFLAERTGGTYSTLKVQPAELEDSGVYFCASSHAIKGGEWYFGPGTRLTVL.

The V and J genes are TRBV7-2 and TRBJ2-1, with D perhaps matching TRBD2 (6 bases). The CDR3 spans 16 residues. The V and J ends lost 8 bases and 6 bases respectively, with 23 bases between them. The germline V gene encodes CDR1 SGHTA and CDR2 FQGNSA. CDR3 sequence reads: CASYQIRRSGSNEQFF. The CDR3 bases are TGTGCCAGCTACCAAATCCGAAGGTCCGGGAGCAATGAGCAGTTCTTC.

V and J are TRBV6-6 and TRBJ2-2, with TRBD1 as a possible D gene (6 bases). Trimming pared 9 bases from V and 4 bases from J, leaving 12 bases between. Germline V lookup: CDR1 MNHNY, CDR2 SVGAGI (reference sequence). The CDR3 is 13 amino acids. As DNA, the CDR3 is TGTGCCAGAACAGGGATTAGCACCGGGGAGCTGTTTTTT. As protein: CARTGISTGELFF.

V is TRBV19 and J is TRBJ1-6; TRBD1 matches 9 bases. Germline loops: CDR1 LNHDA, CDR2 SQIVND (reference sequence). The CDR3 extends over 12 amino acids. V was clipped by 9 bases and J by 7 bases; unmatched bases: 1. The CDR3: CARTGGNSPLHF. CDR3 coding DNA: TGTGCCAGGACAGGGGGAAATTCACCCCTCCACTTT.

This rearrangement joins TRBV7-9 to TRBJ1-4, with 8 nucleotides matching TRBD1. Looked up from germline, CDR1 is SEHNR and CDR2 is FQNEAQ (reference sequence). V was pared by 3 bases and J by 7 bases, with 10 bases of the junction left unmatched. The CDR3 sequence is 16 residues long. CDR3 DNA sequence: TGTGCCAGCAGCTTTTGGGACCCAACAGGGGGTGAAAAACTGTTTTTT. Its translation: CASSFWDPTGGEKLFF.

The chain has TRBV21-1 and TRBJ2-5; TRBD2, as called in the table, went unchecked against the DNA. TRBV21-1 represents a pseudogene. The CDR3 is 18 residues long. DNA of the CDR3: TGTGCCAGCATCCCCCTCCCGGGACTAGCGAGAGGGAATGAGACCCAGTACTTC. Translation gives CASIPLPGLARGNETQYF.

This clone was seen more than once but under ten times. The sample has other DNA sequences that encode this CDR3 too. The J gene is TRBJ1-1, the V gene TRBV7-2; D is possibly TRBD1 (6 bases). This CDR3 contains 13 residues. V was cut by 5 bases and J by 2 bases, with 9 bases left in between. CDR1 is SGHTA and CDR2 is FQGNSA in the germline V gene. The CDR3, as DNA: TGTGCCAGCAGCCGACAGGAAAACACTGAAGCTTTCTTT. Amino acid sequence: CASSRQENTEAFF.

The chain joins TRBV4-2 to TRBJ1-3; D unclear. The V end lost 1 base, the J end lost 0 bases, and 4 bases lay between the germline ends. The germline V gene has CDR1 LGHNA and CDR2 YNFKEQ. This CDR3 has 14 amino acids. The CDR3 sequence: CASSQGSSGNTIYF. The CDR3 DNA follows: TGTGCCAGCAGCCAAGGGAGCTCTGGAAACACCATATATTTT.

V and J are TRBV6-5 and TRBJ2-2, with D maybe TRBD1 (5 bases). Trimming took off 2 bases at V and 1 base at J, with 11 bases between the two ends. From germline, CDR1 is MNHEY and CDR2 SVGAGI. The CDR3 is 16 amino acids. The DNA for the CDR3 is TGTGCCAGCAGTTACGCCAGGGCGCAGAACACCGGGGAGCTGTTTTTT. Its translation: CASSYARAQNTGELFF.

The chain carries TRBV29-1 and TRBJ2-5; 12 nucleotides match TRBD1. This CDR3 comprises 12 residues. Germline V gene lookup returns CDR1 SQVTM and CDR2 ANQGSEA. CDR3 DNA: TGCAGTGGGACAGGGGGCCGGGAGACCCAGTACTTC. It is translated as CSGTGGRETQYF. Using reference TRBV29-1 and TRBJ2-5 for the parts outside the CDR3, the full variable domain is SAVISQKPSRDICQRGTSLTIQCQVDSQVTMMFWYRQQPGQSLTLIATANQGSEATYESGFVIDKFPISRPNLTFSTLTVSNMSPEDSSIYLCSGTGGRETQYFGPGTRLLVL.

The chain joins TRBV2 to TRBJ2-1, with 11 bases identical to TRBD2. The V segment lost 7 bases and the J segment 7 bases; nucleotides outside the gene matches: 12. The CDR3 contains 16 residues. The germline V gene encodes CDR1 SNHLY and CDR2 FYNNEI. CDR3 coding DNA: TGTGCCAGCACCAAAGGGCTAGCGGGAGGTTATAATGAGCAGTTCTTC. The encoded protein is CASTKGLAGGYNEQFF.

On this clone: Germline is not matched at one junction end, which may reflect a read error. The chain uses TRBV6-5 and TRBJ2-1; 7 bases are shared with TRBD2. CDR1 and CDR2 from the germline V gene are MNHEY and SVGAGI. This CDR3 comprises 11 residues. The CDR3 region is CASSRSGTTLF. DNA of the CDR3: TGTGCCAGCAGTCGGTCCGGGACTACGCTCTTC.

The chain links TRBV7-2 to TRBJ2-3, with 8 bases lining up with TRBD2. The germline V gene has CDR1 SGHTA and CDR2 FQGNSA. CDR3 size: 14 residues. Trimming cost V 1 base and J 5 bases; bases outside gene matches: 2. The DNA for the CDR3 is TGTGCCAGCAGCTTAGACGGGAGGGGAGATACGCAGTATTTT. Amino acids: CASSLDGRGDTQYF. The full variable domain, with the rest looked up from reference TRBV7-2 and TRBJ2-3, is GAGVSQSPSNKVTEKGKDVELRCDPISGHTALYWYRQSLGQGLEFLIYFQGNSAPDKSGLPSDRFSAERTGGSVSTLTIQRTQQEDSAVYLCASSLDGRGDTQYFGPGTRLTVL.

This chain uses TRBV9 with TRBJ2-3, with no clear D. In germline, CDR1 is SGDLS, CDR2 YYNGEE. The CDR3 is 13 residues long. Trimming removed 4 bases at V and 6 bases at J, with 12 bases between. CDR3 in amino acids: CASSTYGVDTQYF. CDR3 bases: TGTGCCAGCAGCACCTACGGAGTGGATACGCAGTATTTT.

This chain links TRBV11-3 with TRBJ2-1; 7 bases map to TRBD2. This CDR3 is built from 15 residues. Germline V lookup: CDR1 SGHNT, CDR2 YENEEA. V was pared by 2 bases and J by 8 bases, with 9 bases of the junction left unmatched. CDR3 in amino acids: CASSLMGGRGDEQFF. The CDR3 DNA reads as TGTGCCAGCAGCTTAATGGGCGGGAGAGGCGATGAGCAGTTCTTC.